The 3 T cell receptor beta chains given below trace back to one sample, sequenced in a study of blood T cell repertoires in COVID-19. Here immunoSEQ multiplex PCR was the method, and the copy in TCRdb shows in-frame clones only, minus some. The sample lists about 140,000 clones, around 89% seen once, with approximately 2.5% in the top ten. Sequenced sample: peripheral blood. The receptor source for this set is a human donor with COVID-19, enrolled during active disease. The donor label of this sample is uncertain.

This clone was observed a few times. The genes are TRBV3-1 (or the pseudogene TRBV3-2) and TRBJ2-5; 14 bases fit TRBD2. CDR3 length equals 16 residues. V was pared by 4 bases and J by 4 bases, with 5 bases of the junction left unmatched. Germline V gene data show CDR1 as LGHDT and CDR2 as YNNKEL (reference sequence). The CDR3 region is CASSLGLAGGTETQYF. DNA of the CDR3: TGTGCCAGCAGCCTCGGACTAGCGGGAGGTACAGAGACCCAGTACTTC.

This chain links TRBV2 with TRBJ1-2; weak D call: TRBD1 (6 bases). The CDR3 is 15 residues long. Trimming took 4 bases from V and 1 from J, leaving 13 bases between them. CDR1 is SNHLY and CDR2 is FYNNEI in the germline V gene. The CDR3 is CASSGARGDNYGYTF. As DNA, the CDR3 is TGTGCCAGCAGTGGGGCCAGGGGAGATAACTATGGCTACACCTTC.

V and J are TRBV29-1 and TRBJ2-7; 11 bases line up with TRBD1. Germline-derived CDR1 and CDR2 are SQVTM and ANQGSEA. The trim removed 6 bases at V and 6 bases at J, leaving 7 bases unmatched. This CDR3 is 13 amino acids long. The CDR3 spells CSVLDRGLGEQYF. In DNA form, the CDR3 reads TGCAGCGTCCTGGACAGGGGGCTCGGCGAGCAGTACTTC.